This T cell receptor (beta chain) was observed in a study of T cell repertoires in cytomegalovirus infection. On the study more broadly: Public TCR beta signature analysis indicated the presence of both CMV infection and matching HLA type. Study conclusions and caveats: Clonotype analysis showed dominance of the ex vivo response by HLA-C-restricted CMV-specific TCR beta clonotypes. The study identified carriers of CMV plus the relevant HLA from cumulative public TCR beta family frequency.

A single record per CDR3 protein comes from TCRdb applying MiXCR to the reads. The sample shows 250,000 or so distinct CDR3 sequences, approximately 10% of them seen only once. This clonotype was seen at least ten times. The antigen is not known. The TCR originated in a human donor in good health (CMV status not recorded). Some clones in this sample may be carry-over from other donors' samples. What was sequenced was PBMCs.

In DNA, the CDR3 is TGTGCCAGCAGCTCCCGGGACAGGGGTGGCTACACCTTC. This sequence encodes CASSSRDRGGYTF. The V and J genes are TRBV7-2 and TRBJ1-2, with TRBD1 identical over 10 bases. Per germline, CDR1 SGHTA and CDR2 FQGNSA. V dropped 4 bases and J dropped 7; count of bases not matched to a gene: 3. This CDR3 has 13 amino acids. Full variable domain (rest looked up from reference TRBV7-2 and TRBJ1-2): GAGVSQSPSNKVTEKGKDVELRCDPISGHTALYWYRQSLGQGLEFLIYFQGNSAPDKSGLPSDRFSAERTGGSVSTLTIQRTQQEDSAVYLCASSSRDRGGYTFGSGTRLTVV.